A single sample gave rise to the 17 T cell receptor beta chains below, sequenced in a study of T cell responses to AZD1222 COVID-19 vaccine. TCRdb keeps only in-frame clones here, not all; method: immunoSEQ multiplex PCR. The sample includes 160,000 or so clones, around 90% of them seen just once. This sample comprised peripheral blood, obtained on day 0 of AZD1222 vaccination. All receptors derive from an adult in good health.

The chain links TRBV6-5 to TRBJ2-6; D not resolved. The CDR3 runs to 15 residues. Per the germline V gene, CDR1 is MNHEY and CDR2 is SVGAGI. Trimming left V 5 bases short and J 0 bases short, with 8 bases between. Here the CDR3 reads CASSLVVSGANVLTF. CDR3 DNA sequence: TGTGCCAGCAGTCTAGTAGTCTCTGGGGCCAACGTCCTGACTTTC.

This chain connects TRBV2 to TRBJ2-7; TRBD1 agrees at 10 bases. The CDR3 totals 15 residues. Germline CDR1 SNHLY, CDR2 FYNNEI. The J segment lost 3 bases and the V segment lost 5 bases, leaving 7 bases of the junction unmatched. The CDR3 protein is CASSQTGGEFYEQYF. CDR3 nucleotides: TGTGCCAGCAGTCAGACAGGGGGCGAGTTCTACGAGCAGTACTTC. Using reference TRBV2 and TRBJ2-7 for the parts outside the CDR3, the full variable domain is EPEVTQTPSHQVTQMGQEVILRCVPISNHLYFYWYRQILGQKVEFLVSFYNNEISEKSEIFDDQFSVERPDGSNFTLKIRSTKLEDSAMYFCASSQTGGEFYEQYFGPGTRLTVT.

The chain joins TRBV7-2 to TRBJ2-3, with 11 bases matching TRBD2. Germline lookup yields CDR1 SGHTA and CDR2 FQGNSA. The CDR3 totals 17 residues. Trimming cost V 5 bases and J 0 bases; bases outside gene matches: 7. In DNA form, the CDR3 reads TGTGCCAGCAGCCACGTTGGGACTAGCGGAAGCACAGATACGCAGTATTTT. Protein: CASSHVGTSGSTDTQYF.

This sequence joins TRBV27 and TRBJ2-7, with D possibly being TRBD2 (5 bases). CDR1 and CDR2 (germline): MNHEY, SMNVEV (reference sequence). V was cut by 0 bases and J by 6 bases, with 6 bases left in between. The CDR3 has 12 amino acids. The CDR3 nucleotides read TGTGCCAGCAGTTTATCGGCGGGCGAGCAGTACTTC. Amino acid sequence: CASSLSAGEQYF.

CDR3 in amino acids: CASSLRGQGRGYTF. The CDR3, as DNA: TGTGCCAGCAGCTTGCGGGGACAGGGCCGTGGCTACACCTTC. The chain combines TRBV5-4 with TRBJ1-2; 9 bases align to TRBD1. Germline values: CDR1 SGHNT, CDR2 YYREEE (reference sequence). V dropped 1 base and J dropped 7; count of bases not matched to a gene: 5. The CDR3 has 14 residues.

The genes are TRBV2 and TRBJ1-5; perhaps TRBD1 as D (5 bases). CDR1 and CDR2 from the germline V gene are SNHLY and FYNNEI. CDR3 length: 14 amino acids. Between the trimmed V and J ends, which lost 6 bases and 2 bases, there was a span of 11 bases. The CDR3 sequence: CASRGGRGNQPQHF. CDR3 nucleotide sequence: TGTGCCAGCAGGGGGGGTAGGGGCAATCAGCCCCAGCATTTT.

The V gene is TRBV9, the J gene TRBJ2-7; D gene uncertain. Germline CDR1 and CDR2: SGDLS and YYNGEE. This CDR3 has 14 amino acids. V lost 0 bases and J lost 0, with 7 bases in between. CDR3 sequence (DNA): TGTGCCAGCAGCGTAGGTCCGAGCTCCTACGAGCAGTACTTC. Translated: CASSVGPSSYEQYF. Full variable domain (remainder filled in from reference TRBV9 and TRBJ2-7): DSGVTQTPKHLITATGQRVTLRCSPRSGDLSVYWYQQSLDQGLQFLIQYYNGEERAKGNILERFSAQQFPDLHSELNLSSLELGDSALYFCASSVGPSSYEQYFGPGTRLTVT.

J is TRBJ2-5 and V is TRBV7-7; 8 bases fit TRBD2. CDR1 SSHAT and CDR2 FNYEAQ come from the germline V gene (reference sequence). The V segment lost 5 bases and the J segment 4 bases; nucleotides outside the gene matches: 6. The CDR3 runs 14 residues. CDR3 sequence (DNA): TGTGCCAGCAGCCTCTCTGCGGGGGGAGAGACCCAGTACTTC. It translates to CASSLSAGGETQYF.

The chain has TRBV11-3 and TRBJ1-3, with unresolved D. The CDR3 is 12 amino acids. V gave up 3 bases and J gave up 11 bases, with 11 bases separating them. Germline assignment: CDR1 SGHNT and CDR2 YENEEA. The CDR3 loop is CASSFNTGPIYF. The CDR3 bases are TGTGCCAGCAGCTTCAACACCGGCCCCATATATTTT.

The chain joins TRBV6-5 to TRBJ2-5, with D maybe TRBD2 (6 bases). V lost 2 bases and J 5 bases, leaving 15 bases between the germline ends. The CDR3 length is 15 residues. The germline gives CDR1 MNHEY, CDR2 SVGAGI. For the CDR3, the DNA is TGTGCCAGCAGTTACGGCCGTAACAGCGGGGAGACCCAGTACTTC. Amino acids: CASSYGRNSGETQYF.

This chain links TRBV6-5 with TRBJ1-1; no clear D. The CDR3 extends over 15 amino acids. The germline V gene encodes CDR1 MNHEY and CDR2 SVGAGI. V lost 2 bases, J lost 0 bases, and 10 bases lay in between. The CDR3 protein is CASSYGLGMNTEAFF. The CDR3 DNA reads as TGTGCCAGCAGTTACGGCCTTGGGATGAACACTGAAGCTTTCTTT.

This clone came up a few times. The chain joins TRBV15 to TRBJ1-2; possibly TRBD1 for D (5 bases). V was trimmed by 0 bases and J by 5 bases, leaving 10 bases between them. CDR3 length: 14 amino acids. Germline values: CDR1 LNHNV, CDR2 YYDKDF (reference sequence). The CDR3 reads CATSRDRVTYGYTF. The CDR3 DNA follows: TGTGCCACCAGCAGAGACAGGGTGACATATGGCTACACCTTC.

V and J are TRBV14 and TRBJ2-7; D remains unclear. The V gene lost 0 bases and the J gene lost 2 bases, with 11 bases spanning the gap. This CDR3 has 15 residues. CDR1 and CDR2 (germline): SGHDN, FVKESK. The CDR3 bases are TGTGCCAGCAGCCAAGAGGCCAGTCCGCCCTACGAGCAGTACTTC. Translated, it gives CASSQEASPPYEQYF. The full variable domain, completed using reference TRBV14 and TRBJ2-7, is EAGVTQFPSHSVIEKGQTVTLRCDPISGHDNLYWYRRVMGKEIKFLLHFVKESKQDESGMPNNRFLAERTGGTYSTLKVQPAELEDSGVYFCASSQEASPPYEQYFGPGTRLTVT.

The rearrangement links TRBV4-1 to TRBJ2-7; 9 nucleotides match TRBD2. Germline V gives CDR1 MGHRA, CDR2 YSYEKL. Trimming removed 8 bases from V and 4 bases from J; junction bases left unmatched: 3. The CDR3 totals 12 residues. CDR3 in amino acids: CASSAGGYEQYF. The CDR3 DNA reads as TGCGCCAGCTCAGCGGGAGGATACGAGCAGTACTTC.

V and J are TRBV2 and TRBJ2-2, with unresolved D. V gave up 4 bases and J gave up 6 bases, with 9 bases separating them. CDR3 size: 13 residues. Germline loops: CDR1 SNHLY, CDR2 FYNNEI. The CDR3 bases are TGTGCCAGCAGTGTGGGCGTCCCCGGGGAGCTGTTTTTT. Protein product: CASSVGVPGELFF.

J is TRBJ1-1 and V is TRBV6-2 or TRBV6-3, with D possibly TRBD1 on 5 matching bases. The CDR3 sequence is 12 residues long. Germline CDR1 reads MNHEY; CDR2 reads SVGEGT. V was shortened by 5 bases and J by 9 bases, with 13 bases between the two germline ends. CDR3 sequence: CASSVNRGKAFF. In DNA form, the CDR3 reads TGTGCCAGCAGTGTCAACCGGGGGAAAGCTTTCTTT.

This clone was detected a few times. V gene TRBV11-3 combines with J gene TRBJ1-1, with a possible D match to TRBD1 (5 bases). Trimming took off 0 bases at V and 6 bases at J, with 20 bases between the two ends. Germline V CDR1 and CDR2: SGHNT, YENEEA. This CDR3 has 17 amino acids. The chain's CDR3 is CASSLDRVVRGESEAFF. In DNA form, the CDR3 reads TGTGCCAGCAGCTTAGATCGAGTGGTTAGGGGTGAATCTGAAGCTTTCTTT.